The clone carrying this T cell receptor beta chain was seen more than once but under ten times. Its antigen is unidentified. Mismatch with germline at one junction end may stem from a read error. The data derive from a study of T cells in Graves' hyperthyroidism and ophthalmopathy. General observations from the study: Ophthalmopathy could be told apart from stable hyperthyroidism with a 13 V-J model.

An approximately 10 ml volume of fresh peripheral blood provided the PBMCs. It was RNA transcripts that yielded the amplified TCR beta CDR3 regions. HTBI primers were employed in a first-round RT-PCR of the TCR CDR3. MiXCR, applied by TCRdb to the multiplex PCR reads, yields one record per CDR3 protein. The table records hundreds of thousands of distinct CDR3 sequences, approximately 15% of them present only once. The CDR3 runs 13 residues. Germline V gives CDR1 MNHNS, CDR2 SASEGT. The clonotype was recovered from a woman aged 18-30 years with Graves' hyperthyroidism. The sample comprised blood. The genes are TRBV6-1 and TRBJ1-1, with unresolved D. This CDR3 reads CASNEGTKGEAFF. CDR3 DNA: TGTGCCAGCAATGAAGGAACGAAAGGTGAAGCTTTCTTT.